This T cell receptor (beta chain) comes out of a study of OX40 agonist ivuxolimab in advanced cancers. The germline gives CDR1 SGHNT, CDR2 YYREEE (reference sequence). This CDR3 is built from 14 residues. V was clipped by 3 bases and J by 4 bases, with 13 bases between them. Some clones are missing from TCRdb's copy, which holds only in-frame ones; the method was immunoSEQ multiplex PCR. The table has around 70,000 clones, around 85% seen once. The chain carries TRBV5-4 and TRBJ2-5, with D possibly being TRBD2 (6 bases). The sample was CD4+ or CD8+ T cells sorted from blood, taken in a trial of the OX40 agonist ivuxolimab. The TCR was taken from an adult with an advanced solid tumor such as melanoma, head and neck, liver or kidney cancer. The CDR3 DNA follows: TGTGCCAGCAGCTCCCCGGGGGTAGGAGAGACCCAGTACTTC. Translating it yields CASSSPGVGETQYF.